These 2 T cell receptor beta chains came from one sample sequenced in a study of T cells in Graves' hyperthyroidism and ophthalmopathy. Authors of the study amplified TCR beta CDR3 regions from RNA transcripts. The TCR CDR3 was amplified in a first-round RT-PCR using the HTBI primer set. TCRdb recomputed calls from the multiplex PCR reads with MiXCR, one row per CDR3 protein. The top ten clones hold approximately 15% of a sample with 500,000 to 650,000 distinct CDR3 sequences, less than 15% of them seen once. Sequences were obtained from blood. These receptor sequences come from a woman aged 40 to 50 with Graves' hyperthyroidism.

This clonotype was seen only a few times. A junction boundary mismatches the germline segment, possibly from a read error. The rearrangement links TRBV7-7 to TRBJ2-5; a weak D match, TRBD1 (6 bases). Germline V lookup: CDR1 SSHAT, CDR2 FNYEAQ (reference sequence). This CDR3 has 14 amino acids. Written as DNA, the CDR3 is TGTGCTAGCAGCTCGGCCGCGACAGGAGAGACCCAGTACTTC. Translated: CASSSAATGETQYF.

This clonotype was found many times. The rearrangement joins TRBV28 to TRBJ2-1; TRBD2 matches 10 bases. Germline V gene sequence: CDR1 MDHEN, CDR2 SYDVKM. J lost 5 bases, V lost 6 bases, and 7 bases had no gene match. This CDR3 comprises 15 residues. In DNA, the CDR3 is TGTGCCAGCAGACACAGCGGGAGGGCTAACAATGAGCAGTTCTTC. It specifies CASRHSGRANNEQFF.